A single sample is the source of the 10 T cell receptor beta chains below, sequenced in a study of cytotoxic CD8 clonotypes in ibrutinib-treated CLL. TCRdb keeps only in-frame clones here, not all; method: immunoSEQ multiplex PCR. The sample contains some 170,000 clones, roughly 88% of which appear only once. The input for sequencing was PBMCs, taken at disease progression, from a patient treated with ibrutinib. The receptors derive from a human donor with chronic lymphocytic leukemia.

This rearrangement joins TRBV7-9 to TRBJ2-1, with D possibly being TRBD1 (6 bases). Trimming removed 3 bases from V and 4 bases from J, with 7 bases in between. The CDR3 runs 13 residues. Germline V gives CDR1 SEHNR, CDR2 FQNEAQ (reference sequence). Here the CDR3 reads CASSFQGYNEQFF. CDR3 sequence (DNA): TGTGCCAGCAGCTTTCAGGGGTACAATGAGCAGTTCTTC.

The V and J genes are TRBV9 and TRBJ1-2; no clear D gene. Trimming removed 4 bases from V and 4 bases from J, with 17 bases in between. This CDR3 comprises 15 residues. From germline, CDR1 is SGDLS and CDR2 YYNGEE. Here the CDR3 reads CASSSAIVGSYGYTF. The CDR3 region has the DNA TGTGCCAGCAGCTCCGCCATAGTTGGATCCTATGGCTACACCTTC.

The chain links TRBV2 to TRBJ2-2; a weak D match, TRBD1 (5 bases). Germline V CDR1 and CDR2: SNHLY, FYNNEI. This CDR3 contains 18 residues. V shed 6 bases and J shed 1 base, with 21 bases lying between them. CDR3 region: CASSATAWTPGNTGELFF. CDR3 bases: TGTGCCAGCAGCGCCACGGCTTGGACACCAGGGAACACCGGGGAGCTGTTTTTT.

The V gene is TRBV7-9, the J gene TRBJ1-1; 7 bases match TRBD1. The CDR3 consists of 16 residues. From germline, CDR1 is SEHNR and CDR2 FQNEAQ (reference sequence). Unmatched junction bases numbered 9, after V lost 5 bases and J lost 0 bases. The CDR3 DNA reads as TGTGCCAGCAGCCCCCGACAGGGAAGGGTGAACACTGAAGCTTTCTTT. It yields the protein CASSPRQGRVNTEAFF.

The J gene is TRBJ1-1, the V gene TRBV6-1; TRBD1 aligns across 7 bases. This CDR3 is 14 amino acids long. The trim removed 3 bases at V and 0 bases at J, leaving 1 base unmatched. The V gene's germline CDR1 is MNHNS and CDR2 SASEGT. CDR3 sequence reads: CASSEGQLNTEAFF. The CDR3 nucleotides read TGTGCCAGCAGTGAGGGACAGTTGAACACTGAAGCTTTCTTT.

This chain links TRBV4-1 with TRBJ2-1; 9 nucleotides line up with TRBD2. The V and J ends lost 0 bases and 6 bases, in that order; junction bases with no gene match: 6. The CDR3 runs 16 residues. CDR1 is MGHRA, CDR2 YSYEKL, per germline. This CDR3 is CASSQEGLAGANEQFF. The CDR3 DNA sequence: TGCGCCAGCAGCCAAGAAGGGTTAGCGGGAGCCAATGAGCAGTTCTTC.

This chain joins TRBV7-2 and TRBJ1-2, with 8 bases that match TRBD1. The junction had 14 bases not matched to a gene; V was cut back by 1 base and J by 7 bases. The CDR3 runs to 17 residues. Germline CDR1 SGHTA, CDR2 FQGNSA. The CDR3 DNA sequence: TGTGCCAGCAGCTTAGTCCGGGGTCAGGGGGCGATGGGTGGCTACACCTTC. Protein: CASSLVRGQGAMGGYTF.

The chain employs TRBV7-8 and TRBJ2-7; 8 nucleotides align to TRBD2. With V trimmed by 4 bases and J by 6 bases, 11 bases remained unmatched. The germline CDR1 and CDR2 sequences are SGHVS and FQNEAQ. This CDR3 has 15 amino acids. CDR3 amino acids: CASSSPGLGAPEQYF. CDR3 in DNA: TGTGCCAGCAGCTCACCGGGACTAGGGGCCCCCGAGCAGTACTTC.

The rearrangement joins TRBV7-9 to TRBJ2-1; D gene unclear. Germline V gene lookup returns CDR1 SEHNR and CDR2 FQNEAQ (reference sequence). There are 14 residues in the CDR3. Trimming removed 2 bases from V and 5 bases from J, with 10 bases in between. The CDR3 DNA follows: TGTGCCAGCAGCTTATTAACAGAAAACAATGAGCAGTTCTTC. As protein: CASSLLTENNEQFF.

J is TRBJ2-3 and V is TRBV11-2; 8 bases agree with TRBD2. With 1 base clipped from V and 0 bases from J, the junction kept 0 bases outside the gene matches. The CDR3 has 15 amino acids. Germline-derived CDR1 and CDR2 are SGHAT and FQNNGV. CDR3: CASSLAGGSTDTQYF. The CDR3 nucleotides are TGTGCCAGCAGCTTAGCGGGAGGGAGCACAGATACGCAGTATTTT.